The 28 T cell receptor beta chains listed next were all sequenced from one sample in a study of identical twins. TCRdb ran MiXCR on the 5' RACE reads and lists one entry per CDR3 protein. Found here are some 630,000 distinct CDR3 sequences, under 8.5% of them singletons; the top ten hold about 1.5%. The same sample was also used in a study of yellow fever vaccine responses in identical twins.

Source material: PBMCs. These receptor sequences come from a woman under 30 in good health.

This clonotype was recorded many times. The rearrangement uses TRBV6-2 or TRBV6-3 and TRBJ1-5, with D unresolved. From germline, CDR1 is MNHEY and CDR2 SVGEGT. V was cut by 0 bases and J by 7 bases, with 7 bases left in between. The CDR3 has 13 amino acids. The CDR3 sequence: CASSYSTLQPQHF. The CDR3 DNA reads TGTGCCAGCAGTTACTCGACTTTACAGCCCCAGCATTTT.

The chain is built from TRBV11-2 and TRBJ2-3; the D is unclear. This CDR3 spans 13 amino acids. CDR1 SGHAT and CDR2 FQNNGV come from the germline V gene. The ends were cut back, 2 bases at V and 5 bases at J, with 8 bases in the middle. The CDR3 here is CASSLMFGDTQYF. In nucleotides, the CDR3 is TGTGCCAGCAGCTTAATGTTTGGAGATACGCAGTATTTT.

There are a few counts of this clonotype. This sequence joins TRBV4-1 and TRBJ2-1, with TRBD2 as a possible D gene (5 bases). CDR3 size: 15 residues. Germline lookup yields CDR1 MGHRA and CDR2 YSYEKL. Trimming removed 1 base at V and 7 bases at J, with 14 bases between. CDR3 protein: CASSQGTRVGNEQFF. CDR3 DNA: TGCGCCAGCAGCCAAGGGACGAGGGTGGGAAATGAGCAGTTCTTC.

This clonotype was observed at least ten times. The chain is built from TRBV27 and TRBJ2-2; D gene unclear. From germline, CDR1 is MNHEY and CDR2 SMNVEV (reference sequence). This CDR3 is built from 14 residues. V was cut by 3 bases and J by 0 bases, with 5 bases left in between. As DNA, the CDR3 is TGTGCCAGCAGTTTTATGCCGAACACCGGGGAGCTGTTTTTT. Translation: CASSFMPNTGELFF.

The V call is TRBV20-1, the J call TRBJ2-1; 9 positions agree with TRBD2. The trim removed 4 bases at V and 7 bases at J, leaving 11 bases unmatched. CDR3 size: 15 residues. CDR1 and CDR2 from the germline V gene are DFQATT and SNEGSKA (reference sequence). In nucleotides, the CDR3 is TGCAGTGCTACCCCCTCGACTAGCGGCTTTAATGAGCAGTTCTTC. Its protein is CSATPSTSGFNEQFF.

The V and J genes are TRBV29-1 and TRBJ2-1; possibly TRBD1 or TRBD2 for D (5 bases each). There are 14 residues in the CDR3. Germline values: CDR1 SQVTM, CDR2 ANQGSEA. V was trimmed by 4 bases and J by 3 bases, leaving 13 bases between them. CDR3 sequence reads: CSVGSGTLYNEQFF. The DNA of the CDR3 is TGCAGCGTTGGATCTGGGACGCTCTACAATGAGCAGTTCTTC.

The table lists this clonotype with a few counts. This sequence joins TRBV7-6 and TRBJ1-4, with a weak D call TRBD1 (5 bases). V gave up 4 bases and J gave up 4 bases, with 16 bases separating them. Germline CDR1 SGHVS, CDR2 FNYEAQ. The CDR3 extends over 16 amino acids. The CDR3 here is CASSYRPLLFNEKLFF. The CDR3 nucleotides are TGTGCCAGCAGCTACAGGCCACTCTTATTTAATGAAAAACTGTTTTTT. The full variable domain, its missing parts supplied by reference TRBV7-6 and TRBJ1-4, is GAGVSQSPRYKVTKRGQDVALRCDPISGHVSLYWYRQALGQGPEFLTYFNYEAQQDKSGLPNDRFSAERPEGSISTLTIQRTEQRDSAMYRCASSYRPLLFNEKLFFGSGTQLSVL.

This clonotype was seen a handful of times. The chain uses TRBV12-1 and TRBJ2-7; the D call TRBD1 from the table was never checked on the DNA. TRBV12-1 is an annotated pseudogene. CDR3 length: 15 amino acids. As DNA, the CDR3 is TGTGCCAGCAGCGGACCCCCCGGGACAGGGGACGAGCAGTACGTC. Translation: CASSGPPGTGDEQYV.

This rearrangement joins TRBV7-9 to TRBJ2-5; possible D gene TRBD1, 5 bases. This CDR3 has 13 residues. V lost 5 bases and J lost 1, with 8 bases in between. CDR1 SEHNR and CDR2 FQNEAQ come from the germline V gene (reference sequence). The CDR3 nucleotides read TGTGCCAGCAGCCCGGACATCCAAGAGACCCAGTACTTC. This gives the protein CASSPDIQETQYF.

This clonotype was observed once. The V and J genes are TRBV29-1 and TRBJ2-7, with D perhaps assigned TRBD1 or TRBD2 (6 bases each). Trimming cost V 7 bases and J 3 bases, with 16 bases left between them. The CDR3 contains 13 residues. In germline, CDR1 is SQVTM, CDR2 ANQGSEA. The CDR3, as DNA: TGCAGCGGTGTAGGGGGACTCAACTACGAGCAGTACTTC. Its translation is CSGVGGLNYEQYF.

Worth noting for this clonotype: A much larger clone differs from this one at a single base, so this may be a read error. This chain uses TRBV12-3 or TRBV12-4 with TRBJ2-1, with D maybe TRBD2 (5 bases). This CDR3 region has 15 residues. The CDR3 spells CASREGPTSCNEQFF. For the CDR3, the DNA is TGTGCCAGCAGAGAGGGCCCGACATCCTGCAATGAGCAGTTCTTC.

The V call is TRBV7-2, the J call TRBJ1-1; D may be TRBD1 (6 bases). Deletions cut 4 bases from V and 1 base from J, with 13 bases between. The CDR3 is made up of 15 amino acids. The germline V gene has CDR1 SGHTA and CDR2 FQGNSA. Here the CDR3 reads CASSSRVTGNTEAFF. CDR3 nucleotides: TGTGCCAGCAGCTCCCGTGTGACAGGGAACACTGAAGCTTTCTTT.

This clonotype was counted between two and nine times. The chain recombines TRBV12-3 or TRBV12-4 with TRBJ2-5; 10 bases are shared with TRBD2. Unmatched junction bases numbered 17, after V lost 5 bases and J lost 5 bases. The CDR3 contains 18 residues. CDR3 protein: CASSLGTSGTETLETQYF. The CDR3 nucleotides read TGTGCCAGCAGTCTCGGCACTAGCGGGACGGAGACGCTGGAGACCCAGTACTTC.

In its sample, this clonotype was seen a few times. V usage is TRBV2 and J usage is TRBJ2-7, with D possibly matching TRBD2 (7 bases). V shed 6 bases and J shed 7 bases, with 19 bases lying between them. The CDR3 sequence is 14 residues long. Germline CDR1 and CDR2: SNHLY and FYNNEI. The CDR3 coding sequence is TGTGCCAGCAGGGGGGCATCCGTAGCGGGTGAGCAGTACTTC. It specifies CASRGASVAGEQYF. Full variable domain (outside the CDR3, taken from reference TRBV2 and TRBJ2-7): EPEVTQTPSHQVTQMGQEVILRCVPISNHLYFYWYRQILGQKVEFLVSFYNNEISEKSEIFDDQFSVERPDGSNFTLKIRSTKLEDSAMYFCASRGASVAGEQYFGPGTRLTVT.

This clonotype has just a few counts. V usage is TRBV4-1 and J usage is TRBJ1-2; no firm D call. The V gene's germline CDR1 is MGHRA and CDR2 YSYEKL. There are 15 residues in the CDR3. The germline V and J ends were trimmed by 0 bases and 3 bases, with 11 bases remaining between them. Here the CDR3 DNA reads TGCGCCAGCAGCCAAGATTATGCCACGGACTATGGCTACACCTTC. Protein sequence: CASSQDYATDYGYTF.

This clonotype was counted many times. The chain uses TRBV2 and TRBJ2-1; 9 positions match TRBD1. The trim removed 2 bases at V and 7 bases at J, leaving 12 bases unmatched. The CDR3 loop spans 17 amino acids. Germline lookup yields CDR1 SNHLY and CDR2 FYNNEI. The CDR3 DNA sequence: TGTGCCAGCAGTGAAACCCGGGACAGGGCTTATGGAAATGAGCAGTTCTTC. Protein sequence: CASSETRDRAYGNEQFF.

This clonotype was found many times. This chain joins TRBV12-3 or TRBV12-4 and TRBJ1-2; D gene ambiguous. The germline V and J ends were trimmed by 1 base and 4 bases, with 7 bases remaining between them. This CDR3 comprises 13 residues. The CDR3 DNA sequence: TGTGCCAGCAGTTTAGAGGGTTTCTATGGCTACACCTTC. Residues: CASSLEGFYGYTF.

CDR3 DNA: TGCAGCGCCCAAGGTGACACCTCCTACGAGCAGTACTTC. Translation: CSAQGDTSYEQYF. V gene TRBV29-1 combines with J gene TRBJ2-7; no definite D call. The V end was cut by 7 bases, the J end by 0 bases, with 13 bases between. The germline V gene encodes CDR1 SQVTM and CDR2 ANQGSEA. The CDR3 has 13 amino acids.

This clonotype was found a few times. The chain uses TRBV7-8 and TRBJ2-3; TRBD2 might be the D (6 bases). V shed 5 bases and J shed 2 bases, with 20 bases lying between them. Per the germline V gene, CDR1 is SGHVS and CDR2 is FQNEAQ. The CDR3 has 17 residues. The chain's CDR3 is CASSGTSTSWDTDTQYF. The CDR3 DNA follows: TGTGCCAGCAGCGGAACGTCAACTAGCTGGGACACAGATACGCAGTATTTT. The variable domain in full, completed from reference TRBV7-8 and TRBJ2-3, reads GAGVSQSPRYKVAKRGQDVALRCDPISGHVSLFWYQQALGQGPEFLTYFQNEAQLDKSGLPSDRFFAERPEGSVSTLKIQRTQQEDSAVYLCASSGTSTSWDTDTQYFGPGTRLTVL.

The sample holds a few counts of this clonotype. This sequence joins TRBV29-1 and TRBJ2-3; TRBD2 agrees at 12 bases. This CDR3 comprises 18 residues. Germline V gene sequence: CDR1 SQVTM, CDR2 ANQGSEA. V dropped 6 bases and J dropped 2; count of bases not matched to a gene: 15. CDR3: CSVPGTTSGRWDTDTQYF. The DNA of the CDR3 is TGCAGCGTCCCTGGGACGACTAGCGGGAGATGGGACACAGATACGCAGTATTTT.

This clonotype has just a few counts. DNA for the CDR3: TGCGCCAGCAGCTTGAATAGACTAGCGGGAGAGACCCAGTACTTC. Its translation is CASSLNRLAGETQYF. This sequence joins TRBV5-1 and TRBJ2-5; 10 nucleotides match TRBD2. The CDR3 covers 15 residues. J was trimmed by 4 bases and V by 1 base; bases with no gene match: 4. The germline V gene encodes CDR1 SGHRS and CDR2 YFSETQ.

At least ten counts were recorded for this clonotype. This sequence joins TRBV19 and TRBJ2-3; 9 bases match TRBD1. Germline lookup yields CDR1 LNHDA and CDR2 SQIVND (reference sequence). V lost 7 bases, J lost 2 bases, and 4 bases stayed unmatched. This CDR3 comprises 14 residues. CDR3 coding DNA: TGTGCCAGTACGGACAGGGGCCTCACAGATACGCAGTATTTT. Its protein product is CASTDRGLTDTQYF.

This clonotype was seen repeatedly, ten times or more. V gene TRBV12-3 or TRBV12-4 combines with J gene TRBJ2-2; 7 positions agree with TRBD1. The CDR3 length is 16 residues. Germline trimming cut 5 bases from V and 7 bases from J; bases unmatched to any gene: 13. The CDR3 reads CASSNNRGAWNGELFF. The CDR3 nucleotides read TGTGCCAGCAGTAACAACAGGGGAGCGTGGAACGGGGAGCTGTTTTTT.

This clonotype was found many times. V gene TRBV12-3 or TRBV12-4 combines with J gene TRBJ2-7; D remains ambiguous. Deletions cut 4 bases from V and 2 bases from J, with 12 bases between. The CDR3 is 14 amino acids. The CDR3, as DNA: TGTGCCAGCAGTTCCCCGTATAACCCCTACGAGCAGTACTTC. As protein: CASSSPYNPYEQYF.

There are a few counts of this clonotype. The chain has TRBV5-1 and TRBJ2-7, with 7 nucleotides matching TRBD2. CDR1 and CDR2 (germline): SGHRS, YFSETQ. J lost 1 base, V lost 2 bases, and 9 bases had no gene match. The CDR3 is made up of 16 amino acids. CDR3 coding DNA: TGCGCCAGCAGCTTCGCTTGGGCGGGAGTGTCCTACGAGCAGTACTTC. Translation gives CASSFAWAGVSYEQYF.

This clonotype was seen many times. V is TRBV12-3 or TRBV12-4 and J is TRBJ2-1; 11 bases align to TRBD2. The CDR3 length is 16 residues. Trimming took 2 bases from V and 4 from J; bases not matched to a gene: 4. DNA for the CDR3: TGTGCCAGCAGTTTAAGGGTAGCGGGAGGGTACAATGAGCAGTTCTTC. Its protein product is CASSLRVAGGYNEQFF.

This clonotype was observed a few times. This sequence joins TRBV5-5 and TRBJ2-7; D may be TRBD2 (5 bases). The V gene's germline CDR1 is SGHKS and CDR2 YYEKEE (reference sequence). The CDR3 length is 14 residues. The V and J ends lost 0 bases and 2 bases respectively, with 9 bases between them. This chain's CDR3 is CASSLAGIAYEQYF. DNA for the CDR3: TGTGCCAGCAGCTTGGCGGGAATTGCCTACGAGCAGTACTTC.

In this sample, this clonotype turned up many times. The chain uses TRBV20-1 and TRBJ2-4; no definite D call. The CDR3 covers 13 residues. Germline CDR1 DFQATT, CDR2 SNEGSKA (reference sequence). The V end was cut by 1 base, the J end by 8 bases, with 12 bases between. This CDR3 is CSARAPPGDIQYF. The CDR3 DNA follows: TGCAGTGCTAGAGCCCCCCCGGGTGACATTCAGTACTTC.